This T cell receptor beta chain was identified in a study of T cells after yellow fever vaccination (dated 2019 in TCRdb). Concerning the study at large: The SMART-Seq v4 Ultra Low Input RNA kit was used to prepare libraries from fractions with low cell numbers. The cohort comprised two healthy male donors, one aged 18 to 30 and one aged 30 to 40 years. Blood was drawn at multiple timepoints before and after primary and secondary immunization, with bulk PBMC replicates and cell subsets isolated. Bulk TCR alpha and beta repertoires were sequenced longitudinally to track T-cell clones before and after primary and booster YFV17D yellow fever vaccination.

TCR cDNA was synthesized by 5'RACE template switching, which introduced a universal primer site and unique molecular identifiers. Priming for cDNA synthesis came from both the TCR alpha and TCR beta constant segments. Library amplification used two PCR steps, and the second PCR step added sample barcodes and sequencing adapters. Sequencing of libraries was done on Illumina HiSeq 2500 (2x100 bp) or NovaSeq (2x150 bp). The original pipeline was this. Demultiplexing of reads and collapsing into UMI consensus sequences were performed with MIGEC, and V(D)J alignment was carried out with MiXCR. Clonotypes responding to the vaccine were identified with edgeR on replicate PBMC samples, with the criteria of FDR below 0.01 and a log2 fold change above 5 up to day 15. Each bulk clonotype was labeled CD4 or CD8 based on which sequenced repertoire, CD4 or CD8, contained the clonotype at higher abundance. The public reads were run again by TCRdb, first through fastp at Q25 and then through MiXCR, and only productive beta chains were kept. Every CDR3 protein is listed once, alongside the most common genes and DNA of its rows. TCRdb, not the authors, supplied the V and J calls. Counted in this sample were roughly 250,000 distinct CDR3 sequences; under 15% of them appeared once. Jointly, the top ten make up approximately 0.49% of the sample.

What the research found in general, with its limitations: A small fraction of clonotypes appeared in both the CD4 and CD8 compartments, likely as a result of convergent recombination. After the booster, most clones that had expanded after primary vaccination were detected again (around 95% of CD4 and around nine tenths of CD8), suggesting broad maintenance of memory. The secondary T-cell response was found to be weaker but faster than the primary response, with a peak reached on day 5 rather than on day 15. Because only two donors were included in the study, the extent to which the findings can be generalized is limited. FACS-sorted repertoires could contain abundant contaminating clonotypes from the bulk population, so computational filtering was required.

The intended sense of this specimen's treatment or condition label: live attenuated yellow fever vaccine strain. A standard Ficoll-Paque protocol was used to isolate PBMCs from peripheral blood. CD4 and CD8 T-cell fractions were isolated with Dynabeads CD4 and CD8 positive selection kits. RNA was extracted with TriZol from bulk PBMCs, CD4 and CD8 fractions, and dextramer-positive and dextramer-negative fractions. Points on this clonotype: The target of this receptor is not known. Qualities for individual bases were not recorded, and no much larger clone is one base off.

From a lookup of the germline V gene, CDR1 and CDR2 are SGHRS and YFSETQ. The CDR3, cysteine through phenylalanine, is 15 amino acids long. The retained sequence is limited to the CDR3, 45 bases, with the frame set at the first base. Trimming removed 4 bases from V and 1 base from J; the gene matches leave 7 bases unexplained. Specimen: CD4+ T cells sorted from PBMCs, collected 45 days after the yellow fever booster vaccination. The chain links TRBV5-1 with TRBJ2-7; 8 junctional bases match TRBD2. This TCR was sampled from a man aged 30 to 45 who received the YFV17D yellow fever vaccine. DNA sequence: TGCGCCAGCAGCCCGAGCGGGAGAGGATCCTACGAGCAGTACTTC. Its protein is CASSPSGRGSYEQYF.